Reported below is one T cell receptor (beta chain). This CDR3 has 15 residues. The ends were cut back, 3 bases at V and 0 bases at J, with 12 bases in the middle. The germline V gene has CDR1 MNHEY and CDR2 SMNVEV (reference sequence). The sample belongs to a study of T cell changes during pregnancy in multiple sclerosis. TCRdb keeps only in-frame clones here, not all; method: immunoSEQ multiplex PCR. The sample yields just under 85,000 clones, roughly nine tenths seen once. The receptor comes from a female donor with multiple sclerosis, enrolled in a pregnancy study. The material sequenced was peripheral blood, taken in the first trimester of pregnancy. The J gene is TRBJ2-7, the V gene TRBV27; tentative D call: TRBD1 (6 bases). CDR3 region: CASSLTTGSSYEQYF. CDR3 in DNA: TGTGCCAGCAGTTTGACTACAGGGAGCTCCTACGAGCAGTACTTC.